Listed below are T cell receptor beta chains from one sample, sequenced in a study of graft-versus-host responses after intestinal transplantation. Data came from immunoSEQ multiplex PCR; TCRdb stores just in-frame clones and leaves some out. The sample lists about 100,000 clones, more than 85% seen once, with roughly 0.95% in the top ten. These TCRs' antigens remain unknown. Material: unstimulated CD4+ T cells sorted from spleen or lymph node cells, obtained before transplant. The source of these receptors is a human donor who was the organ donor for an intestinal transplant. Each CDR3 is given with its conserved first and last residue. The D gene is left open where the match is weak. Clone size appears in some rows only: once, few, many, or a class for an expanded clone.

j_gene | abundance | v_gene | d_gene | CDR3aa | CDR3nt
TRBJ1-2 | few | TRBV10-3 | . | CAISVDSPNYGYTF | TGTGCCATCAGTGTGGACAGCCCTAACTATGGCTACACCTTC
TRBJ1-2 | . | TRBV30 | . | CAWSVLPANYGYTF | TGTGCCTGGAGTGTACTTCCAGCCAACTATGGCTACACCTTC
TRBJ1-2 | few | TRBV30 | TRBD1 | CAWSVRTGHYGYTF | TGTGCCTGGAGTGTAAGGACAGGTCACTATGGCTACACCTTC
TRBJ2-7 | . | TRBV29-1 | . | CSVVLRGSHEQYF | TGCAGCGTTGTCCTCCGGGGGAGCCACGAGCAGTACTTC
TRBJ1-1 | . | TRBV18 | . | CASSLQGGGMNTEAFF | TGTGCCAGCTCACTCCAGGGAGGGGGTATGAACACTGAAGCTTTCTTT
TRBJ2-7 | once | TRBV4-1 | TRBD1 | CASSQGRDRGTHEQYF | TGCGCCAGCAGCCAAGGGCGGGACAGGGGTACCCACGAGCAGTACTTC
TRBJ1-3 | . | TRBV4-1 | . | CASSLRVLSGNTIYF | TGCGCCAGCAGCCTTAGGGTCTTATCTGGAAACACCATATATTTT
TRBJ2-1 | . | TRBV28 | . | CASTSPSKLGGQFF | TGTGCCAGCACCTCCCCTAGCAAACTGGGGGGGCAGTTCTTC
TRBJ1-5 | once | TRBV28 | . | CASSLGRGNQPQHF | TGTGCCAGCAGTTTGGGCAGGGGCAATCAGCCCCAGCATTTT
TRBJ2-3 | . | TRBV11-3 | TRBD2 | CASSHGTRYSSDTQYF | TGTGCCAGCAGCCACGGGACTAGGTATAGCTCAGATACGCAGTATTTT
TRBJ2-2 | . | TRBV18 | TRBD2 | CASSPDQRGSYGELFF | TGTGCCAGCTCACCAGATCAGCGGGGGTCCTACGGGGAGCTGTTTTTT
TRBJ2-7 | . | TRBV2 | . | CASSSTGGPYEQYF | TGTGCCAGCAGCTCCACCGGGGGGCCCTACGAGCAGTACTTC
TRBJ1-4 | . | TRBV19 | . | CASSIDAGTNEKLFF | TGTGCCAGTAGTATAGATGCGGGGACTAATGAAAAACTGTTTTTT
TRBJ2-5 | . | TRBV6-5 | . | CASSYLETQYF | TGTGCCAGCAGTTACTTAGAGACCCAGTACTTC
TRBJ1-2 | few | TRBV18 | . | CASSPPGGLGTGYTF | TGTGCCAGCTCACCACCTGGGGGCTTAGGTACTGGCTACACCTTC
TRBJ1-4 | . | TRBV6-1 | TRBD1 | CATQWGQVNEKLFF | TGTGCCACTCAATGGGGACAGGTTAATGAAAAACTGTTTTTT
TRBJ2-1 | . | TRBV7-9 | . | CASSLVPQPSYNEQFF | TGTGCCAGCAGCTTAGTCCCACAGCCCTCCTACAATGAGCAGTTCTTC
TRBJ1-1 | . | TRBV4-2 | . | CASSAKSRWDTEAFF | TGTGCCAGCAGTGCCAAATCACGATGGGACACTGAAGCTTTCTTT
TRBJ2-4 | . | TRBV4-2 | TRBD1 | CASSQDRGQGAHRAKNIQYF | TGTGCCAGCAGCCAAGATCGAGGACAGGGGGCGCATAGGGCCAAAAACATTCAGTACTTC
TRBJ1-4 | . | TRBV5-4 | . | CASSLDRGNNEKLFF | TGTGCCAGCAGCTTAGACCGGGGGAACAATGAAAAACTGTTTTTT
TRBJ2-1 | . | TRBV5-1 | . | CASSLRLIDEQFF | TGCGCCAGCAGCCTGAGGCTAATTGATGAGCAGTTCTTC
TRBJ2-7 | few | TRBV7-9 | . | CASSRTSYEQYF | TGTGCCAGCAGCAGGACAAGCTACGAGCAGTACTTC
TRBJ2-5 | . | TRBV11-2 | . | CASRAMETQYF | TGTGCCAGCCGAGCCATGGAGACCCAGTACTTC
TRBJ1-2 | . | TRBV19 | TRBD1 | CASSDPGQTYGYTF | TGTGCCAGTAGTGATCCGGGACAGACCTATGGCTACACCTTC
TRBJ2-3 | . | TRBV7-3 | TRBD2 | CASSLVGGSPTDTQYF | TGTGCCAGCAGCTTAGTCGGGGGGTCGCCGACAGATACGCAGTATTTT
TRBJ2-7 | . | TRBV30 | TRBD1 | CAWRRDRGYEQYF | TGTGCCTGGCGGCGGGACAGGGGATACGAGCAGTACTTC
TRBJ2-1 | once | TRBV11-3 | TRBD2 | CASSPGTSGVPFF | TGTGCCAGCAGCCCCGGGACTAGCGGGGTCCCGTTCTTC
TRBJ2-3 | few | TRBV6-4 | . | CASGAADTQYF | TGTGCCAGCGGGGCGGCAGATACGCAGTATTTT
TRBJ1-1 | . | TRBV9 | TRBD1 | CASSVTGMNTEAFF | TGTGCCAGCAGCGTGACAGGGATGAACACTGAAGCTTTCTTT
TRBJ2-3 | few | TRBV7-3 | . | CASSLTMATDTQYF | TGTGCCAGCAGCCTAACCATGGCAACAGATACGCAGTATTTT
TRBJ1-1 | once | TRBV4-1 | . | CASSQDGGTEAFF | TGCGCCAGCAGCCAAGATGGGGGAACTGAAGCTTTCTTT
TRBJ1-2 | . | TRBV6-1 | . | CASSTALYGYTF | TGTGCCAGCAGCACGGCTCTCTATGGCTACACCTTC
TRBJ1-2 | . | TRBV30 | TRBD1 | CAWSGQGAFSYNYGYTF | TGTGCCTGGAGCGGACAGGGGGCTTTTTCATATAACTATGGCTACACCTTC
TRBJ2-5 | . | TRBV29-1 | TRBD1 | CSVEGGTGLETQYF | TGCAGCGTTGAAGGGGGGACAGGGTTGGAGACCCAGTACTTC
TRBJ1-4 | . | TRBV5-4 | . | CASSRDGATNEKLFF | TGTGCCAGCAGCCGGGACGGTGCAACTAATGAAAAACTGTTTTTT
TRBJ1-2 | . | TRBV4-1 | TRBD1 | CASSRPGQGPGYTF | TGCGCCAGCAGCCGGCCGGGACAGGGGCCTGGCTACACCTTC
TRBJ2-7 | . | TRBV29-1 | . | CSIRRGFNEQYF | TGCAGCATAAGACGGGGATTCAACGAGCAGTACTTC
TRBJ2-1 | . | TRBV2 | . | CASSITGEIGEQFF | TGTGCCAGCAGCATAACGGGGGAGATCGGTGAGCAGTTCTTC
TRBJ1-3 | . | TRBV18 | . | CASSLETGSGNTIYF | TGTGCCAGCTCATTAGAGACAGGATCTGGAAACACCATATATTTT
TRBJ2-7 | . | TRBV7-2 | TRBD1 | CASSLMGQKAGGHEQYF | TGTGCCAGCAGCTTGATGGGGCAGAAGGCAGGGGGTCACGAGCAGTACTTC
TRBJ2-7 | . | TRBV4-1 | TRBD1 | CASSQLRTGGYEQYF | TGCGCCAGCAGCCAACTTCGGACAGGGGGCTACGAGCAGTACTTC
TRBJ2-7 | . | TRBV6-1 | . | CARSRDVGGEQYF | TGTGCCAGAAGTAGGGATGTAGGTGGCGAGCAGTACTTC
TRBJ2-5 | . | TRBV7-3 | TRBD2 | CASSPSGGPIETQYF | TGTGCCAGCAGCCCCTCGGGGGGGCCTATAGAGACCCAGTACTTC
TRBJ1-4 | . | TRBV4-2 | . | CASSQDKLGSEKLFF | TGTGCCAGCAGCCAAGATAAACTTGGGAGTGAAAAACTGTTTTTT
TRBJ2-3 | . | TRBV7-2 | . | CASSRGGRDTQYF | TGTGCCAGCAGCAGGGGGGGTAGAGATACGCAGTATTTT
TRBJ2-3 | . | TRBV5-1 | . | CASSRWPGGTDTQYF | TGCGCCAGCAGCCGTTGGCCGGGGGGCACAGATACGCAGTATTTT
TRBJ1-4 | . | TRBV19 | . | CASSIGVVVEKLFF | TGTGCCAGTAGTATCGGAGTGGTAGTTGAAAAACTGTTTTTT
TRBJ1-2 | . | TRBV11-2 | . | CASSPTGMGGYTF | TGTGCCAGCAGCCCCACAGGGATGGGAGGCTACACCTTC
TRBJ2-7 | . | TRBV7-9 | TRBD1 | CASRTGAYEQYF | TGTGCCTCTCGGACAGGAGCCTACGAGCAGTACTTC
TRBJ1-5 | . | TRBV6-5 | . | CASSSRLGRGNQPQHF | TGTGCCAGCAGTTCTCGGTTAGGGCGGGGCAATCAGCCCCAGCATTTT
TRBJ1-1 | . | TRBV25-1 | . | CASSDLLTGNTEAFF | TGTGCCAGCAGTGACCTCCTAACCGGGAACACTGAAGCTTTCTTT
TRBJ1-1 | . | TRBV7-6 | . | CASSSDSNTEAFF | TGTGCCAGCAGCTCGGATTCGAACACTGAAGCTTTCTTT
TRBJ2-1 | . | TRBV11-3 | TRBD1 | CASSRRQGFNEQFF | TGTGCCAGCAGCCGACGACAGGGGTTCAATGAGCAGTTCTTC
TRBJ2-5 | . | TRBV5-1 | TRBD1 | CASSLEGGRETQYF | TGCGCCAGCAGCTTGGAAGGGGGCCGGGAGACCCAGTACTTC
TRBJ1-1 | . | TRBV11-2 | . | CASSLGNLGFNTEAFF | TGTGCCAGCAGCTTAGGGAACCTGGGCTTTAACACTGAAGCTTTCTTT
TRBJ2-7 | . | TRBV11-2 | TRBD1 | CASSSETGPYEQYF | TGTGCCAGCAGCTCAGAGACAGGGCCCTACGAGCAGTACTTC
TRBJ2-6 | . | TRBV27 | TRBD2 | CASSPRGESSGANVLTF | TGTGCCAGCAGTCCCCGGGGGGAGAGCTCTGGGGCCAACGTCCTGACTTTC